This T cell receptor (beta chain) is from a study of OX40 agonist ivuxolimab in advanced cancers. Across the whole study: A history of anti-PD-1, anti-PD-L1 or anti-CTLA-4 therapy was acceptable, and about 40% had some.

On this clone itself: Antigen specificity is unknown.

Autoimmune disease history or systemic immunosuppression barred patients. Sequencing used immunoSEQ multiplex PCR; TCRdb keeps in-frame clones, though not all of them. Of fewer than 30,000 clones in the sample, over 75% were seen once. Whole-study findings and limits: On average, CD8+ T cells showed a greater number of expanded clones than CD4+. A proportion of nonresponders additionally exhibited low normalized T-cell clonal expansion.

Germline V CDR1 and CDR2: MDHEN, SYDVKM. This CDR3 contains 12 residues. V was shortened by 6 bases and J by 7 bases, with 13 bases between the two germline ends. V is TRBV28 and J is TRBJ2-7, with D tentatively TRBD1 or TRBD2 (6 bases each). Sequences were derived from CD4+ or CD8+ T cells sorted from blood, sampled in a trial of the OX40 agonist ivuxolimab. The receptor was isolated from an adult with an advanced solid tumor such as melanoma, head and neck, liver or kidney cancer. CDR3 DNA sequence: TGTGCCAGCAGGCCGGGGGCGGGGGAGCAGTACTTC. Its protein product is CASRPGAGEQYF. Together with reference TRBV28 and TRBJ2-7, the CDR3 gives the full variable domain: DVKVTQSSRYLVKRTGEKVFLECVQDMDHENMFWYRQDPGLGLRLIYFSYDVKMKEKGDIPEGYSVSREKKERFSLILESASTNQTSMYLCASRPGAGEQYFGPGTRLTVT.